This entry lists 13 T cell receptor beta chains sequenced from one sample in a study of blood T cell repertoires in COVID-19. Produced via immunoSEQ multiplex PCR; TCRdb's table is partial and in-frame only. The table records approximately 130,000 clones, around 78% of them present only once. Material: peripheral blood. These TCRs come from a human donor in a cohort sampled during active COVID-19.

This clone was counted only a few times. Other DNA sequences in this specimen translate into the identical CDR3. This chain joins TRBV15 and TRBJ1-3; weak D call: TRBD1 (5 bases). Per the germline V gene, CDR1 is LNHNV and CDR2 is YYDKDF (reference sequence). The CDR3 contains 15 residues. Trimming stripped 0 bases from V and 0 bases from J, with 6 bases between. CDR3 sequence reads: CATSRDRGSGNTIYF. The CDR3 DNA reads TGTGCCACCAGCAGAGATAGGGGCTCTGGAAACACCATATATTTT.

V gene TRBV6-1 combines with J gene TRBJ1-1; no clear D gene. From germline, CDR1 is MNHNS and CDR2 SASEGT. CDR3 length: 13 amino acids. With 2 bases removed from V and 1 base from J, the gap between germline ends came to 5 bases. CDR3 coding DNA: TGTGCCAGCAGTGAACAGAAGAACACTGAAGCTTTCTTT. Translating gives CASSEQKNTEAFF.

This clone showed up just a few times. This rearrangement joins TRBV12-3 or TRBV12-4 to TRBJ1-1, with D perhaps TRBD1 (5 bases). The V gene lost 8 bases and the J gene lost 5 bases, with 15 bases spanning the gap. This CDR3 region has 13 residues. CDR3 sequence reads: CASAPGERTEAFF. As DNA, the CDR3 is TGTGCCAGCGCCCCGGGGGAGAGGACTGAAGCTTTCTTT.

The CDR3 sequence: CASSWAGVKETQYF. CDR3 DNA: TGTGCCAGCAGCTGGGCAGGGGTTAAAGAGACCCAGTACTTC. This chain links TRBV5-6 with TRBJ2-5; the D gene is possibly TRBD1 (6 bases). V was shortened by 3 bases and J by 3 bases, with 12 bases between the two germline ends. The germline V gene has CDR1 SGHDT and CDR2 YYEEEE. The CDR3 covers 14 residues.

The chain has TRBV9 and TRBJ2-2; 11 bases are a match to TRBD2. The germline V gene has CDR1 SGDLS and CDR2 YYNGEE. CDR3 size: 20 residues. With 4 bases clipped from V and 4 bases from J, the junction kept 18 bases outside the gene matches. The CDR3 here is CASSRMGLAGGHTPTGELFF. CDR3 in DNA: TGTGCCAGCAGCAGGATGGGGCTAGCGGGGGGACATACGCCCACCGGGGAGCTGTTTTTT.

CDR3 coding DNA: TGCGCCAGCAGGGAGGGATCCGAGTGGAATCAGCCCCAGCATTTT. This translates into CASREGSEWNQPQHF. The chain joins TRBV5-1 to TRBJ1-5, with no clear D. V lost 5 bases and J lost 4, with 16 bases in between. This CDR3 has 15 residues. CDR1 and CDR2 (germline): SGHRS, YFSETQ.

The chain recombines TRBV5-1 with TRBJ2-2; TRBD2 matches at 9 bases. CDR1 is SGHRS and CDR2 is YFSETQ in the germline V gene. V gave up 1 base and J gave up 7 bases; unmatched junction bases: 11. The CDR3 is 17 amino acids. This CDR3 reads CASSLTSGPNPVGELFF. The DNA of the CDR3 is TGCGCCAGCAGCTTGACTAGCGGGCCCAACCCCGTCGGGGAGCTGTTTTTT.

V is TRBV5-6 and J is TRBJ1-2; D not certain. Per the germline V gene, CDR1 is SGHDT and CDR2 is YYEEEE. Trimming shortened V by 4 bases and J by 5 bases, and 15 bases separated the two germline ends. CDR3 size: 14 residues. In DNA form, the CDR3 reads TGTGCCAGCAGCACGTCAGGAATACGGTATGGCTACACCTTC. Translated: CASSTSGIRYGYTF.

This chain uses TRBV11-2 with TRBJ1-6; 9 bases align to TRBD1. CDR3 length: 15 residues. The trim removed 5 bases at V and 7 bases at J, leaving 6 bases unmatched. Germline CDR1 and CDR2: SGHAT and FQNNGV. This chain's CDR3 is CASSPWTGANSPLHF. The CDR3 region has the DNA TGTGCCAGCAGCCCCTGGACAGGGGCCAATTCACCCCTCCACTTT. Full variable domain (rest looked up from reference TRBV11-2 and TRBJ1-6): EAGVAQSPRYKIIEKRQSVAFWCNPISGHATLYWYQQILGQGPKLLIQFQNNGVVDDSQLPKDRFSAERLKGVDSTLKIQPAKLEDSAVYLCASSPWTGANSPLHFGNGTRLTVT.

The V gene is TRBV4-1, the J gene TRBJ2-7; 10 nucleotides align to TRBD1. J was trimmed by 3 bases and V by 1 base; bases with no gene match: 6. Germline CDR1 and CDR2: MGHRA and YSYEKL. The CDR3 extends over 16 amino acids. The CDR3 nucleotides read TGCGCCAGCAGCCAAGCTCCGGGACAGGGGATCTACGAGCAGTACTTC. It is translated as CASSQAPGQGIYEQYF.

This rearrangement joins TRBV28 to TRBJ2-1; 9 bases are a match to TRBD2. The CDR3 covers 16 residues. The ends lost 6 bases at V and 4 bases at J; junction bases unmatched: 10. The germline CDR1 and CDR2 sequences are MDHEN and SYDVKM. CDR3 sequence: CASSPAGGGGYNEQFF. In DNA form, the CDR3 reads TGTGCCAGCAGCCCAGCGGGGGGCGGAGGTTACAATGAGCAGTTCTTC.

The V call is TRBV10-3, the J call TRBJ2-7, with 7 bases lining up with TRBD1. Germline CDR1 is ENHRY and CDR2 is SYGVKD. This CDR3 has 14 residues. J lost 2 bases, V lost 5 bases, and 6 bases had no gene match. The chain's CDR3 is CAISRDRPPYEQYF. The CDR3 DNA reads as TGTGCCATCAGTCGGGACAGACCACCCTACGAGCAGTACTTC.

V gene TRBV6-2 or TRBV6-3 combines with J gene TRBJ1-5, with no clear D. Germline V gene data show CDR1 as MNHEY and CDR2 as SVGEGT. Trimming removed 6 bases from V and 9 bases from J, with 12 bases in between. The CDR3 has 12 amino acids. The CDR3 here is CASSPTSGPQHF. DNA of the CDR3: TGTGCCAGCAGCCCTACGTCGGGGCCCCAGCATTTT.